This T cell receptor beta chain comes out of a study of blood T cell repertoires in COVID-19. At the level of the study: The United States, Italy and Spain supplied acute and convalescent COVID-19 samples. PBMCs, B-cell-depleted T cells, or T cells provided the cDNA or gDNA that made up the material.

Under the authors' procedure: How many nucleated cells were present was estimated from reference gene primer amplification. The method was immunoSEQ multiplex PCR; TCRdb's version includes in-frame clones alone and lacks a portion of them. Clone size and V and J calls were adopted from that table, with D and trimming inferred from the DNA. The sample carries 70,000 to 90,000 clones, roughly four fifths recorded once. With V trimmed by 3 bases and J by 1 base, 0 bases remained unmatched. The CDR3 runs 14 residues. Germline V gives CDR1 MGHRA, CDR2 YSYEKL. The specimen was peripheral blood. The receptor's source is a woman of 80 years or more with acute or convalescent COVID-19. The chain uses TRBV4-1 and TRBJ1-1; 9 positions match TRBD1. The CDR3 sequence is CASSQGQGNTEAFF. The CDR3 coding sequence is TGCGCCAGCAGCCAGGGACAGGGGAACACTGAAGCTTTCTTT.